Below, 28 T cell receptor beta chains from the same sample are listed, as sequenced in a study of T cell changes during pregnancy in multiple sclerosis. Produced via immunoSEQ multiplex PCR; TCRdb's table is partial and in-frame only. The data contain about 38,000 clones, 80% to 90% of them singletons. The source was CD4+ T cells from peripheral blood mononuclear cells, collected before pregnancy. These TCRs come from a female donor with multiple sclerosis, enrolled in a pregnancy study.

V gene TRBV5-4 combines with J gene TRBJ2-7, with TRBD1 matching 7 bases. Germline V gives CDR1 SGHNT, CDR2 YYREEE (reference sequence). The CDR3 has 20 amino acids. V dropped 0 bases and J dropped 6; count of bases not matched to a gene: 24. The CDR3 DNA follows: TGTGCCAGCAGCTTGGGGTTTTCGGGACAGAGAAAGTACCAAGGGGGCGAGCAGTACTTC. Protein product: CASSLGFSGQRKYQGGEQYF.

This clone was seen only once. CDR3 residues: CASSPGLANEQYF. The CDR3 coding sequence is TGTGCCAGCAGCCCGGGACTAGCGAACGAGCAGTACTTC. The chain has TRBV7-9 and TRBJ2-7; 10 nucleotides align to TRBD2. This CDR3 has 13 amino acids. After removal of 5 bases from V and 5 bases from J, the junction contained 3 bases not matched to a gene. Per the germline V gene, CDR1 is SEHNR and CDR2 is FQNEAQ (reference sequence).

The V call is TRBV2, the J call TRBJ2-7; 8 bases are a match to TRBD1. J lost 5 bases, V lost 6 bases, and 9 bases had no gene match. CDR1 and CDR2 (germline): SNHLY, FYNNEI. This CDR3 comprises 14 residues. The CDR3 sequence: CASRALGQAHEQYF. Here the CDR3 DNA reads TGTGCCAGCAGAGCCTTGGGACAGGCCCACGAGCAGTACTTC.

V usage is TRBV29-1 and J usage is TRBJ2-7; TRBD1 agrees at 7 bases. CDR3 length equals 12 residues. In germline, CDR1 is SQVTM, CDR2 ANQGSEA. Germline trimming cut 5 bases from V and 5 bases from J; bases unmatched to any gene: 6. The CDR3 DNA follows: TGCAGCGTTAACAGGGGCACCCACGAGCAGTACTTC. Translation: CSVNRGTHEQYF.

The rearrangement links TRBV29-1 to TRBJ2-3; D is possibly TRBD2 (6 bases). The germline gives CDR1 SQVTM, CDR2 ANQGSEA. V shed 4 bases and J shed 2 bases, with 13 bases lying between them. This CDR3 has 14 amino acids. Here the CDR3 reads CSVVLGTFTDTQYF. The CDR3 DNA follows: TGCAGCGTTGTCCTCGGGACTTTCACAGATACGCAGTATTTT.

The chain couples TRBV5-4 to TRBJ2-1, with TRBD2 matching 10 bases. V was clipped by 0 bases and J by 8 bases; unmatched bases: 5. Per the germline V gene, CDR1 is SGHNT and CDR2 is YYREEE (reference sequence). This CDR3 has 15 residues. DNA of the CDR3: TGTGCCAGCAGCTTGGAACTAGCGGGGATAGATGAGCAGTTCTTC. It translates to CASSLELAGIDEQFF.

This chain links TRBV7-2 with TRBJ2-7, with D perhaps matching TRBD1 (5 bases). The CDR3 loop spans 14 amino acids. V lost 5 bases and J lost 5, with 16 bases in between. Germline V gives CDR1 SGHTA, CDR2 FQGNSA. CDR3 residues: CASSPRVLGNEQYF. The CDR3 DNA follows: TGTGCCAGCAGCCCCAGGGTCCTGGGAAACGAGCAGTACTTC.

V usage is TRBV9 and J usage is TRBJ2-1, with D maybe TRBD1 (6 bases). There are 15 residues in the CDR3. V was clipped by 0 bases and J by 9 bases, with 16 bases between them. Germline V gene sequence: CDR1 SGDLS, CDR2 YYNGEE. The DNA of the CDR3 is TGTGCCAGCAGCGTAGAATTAGGGGGTGTCGGTGAGCAGTTCTTC. This sequence encodes CASSVELGGVGEQFF.

The CDR3 DNA is TGCGCCAGCAGCTCCCGAGGGGGCCTTTCTACCTACAATGAGCAGTTCTTC. Its protein product is CASSSRGGLSTYNEQFF. V and J are TRBV4-3 and TRBJ2-1; TRBD1 matches 7 bases. The V and J ends lost 5 bases and 2 bases, in that order; junction bases with no gene match: 12. Germline assignment: CDR1 LGHNA and CDR2 YSLEER. This CDR3 is built from 17 residues.

For this clone: No conserved phenylalanine or tryptophan ends this CDR3, so it is likely a read error. The limits of the CDR3 on the DNA are not certain, so only TCRdb's listed CDR3 is given. The chain uses TRBV7-9 and TRBJ1-4. The CDR3 spans 12 amino acids, including both terminal residues. Germline assignment: CDR1 SEHNR and CDR2 FQNEAQ (reference sequence). The CDR3 is CASSTLRGGSGG.

For the CDR3, the DNA is TGTGCCAGCAGTGCGCGTGGGGGGTTAAGCAATCAGCCCCAGCATTTT. Protein: CASSARGGLSNQPQHF. The V call is TRBV6-6, the J call TRBJ1-5; tentative D call: TRBD1 (5 bases). Germline lookup yields CDR1 MNHNY and CDR2 SVGAGI (reference sequence). The CDR3 consists of 16 residues. V was pared by 5 bases and J by 1 base, with 15 bases between.

The rearrangement links TRBV6-1 to TRBJ1-3; 10 positions agree with TRBD1. The CDR3 is made up of 15 amino acids. The germline gives CDR1 MNHNS, CDR2 SASEGT. Losses at the gene ends were 8 bases for V and 2 bases for J; bases not matched to a gene: 6. The CDR3 is CASVTGGWTGNTIYF. CDR3 nucleotide sequence: TGTGCCAGCGTGACAGGGGGCTGGACTGGAAACACCATATATTTT.

The chain links TRBV28 to TRBJ1-1, with unresolved D. The CDR3 is 14 residues long. In germline, CDR1 is MDHEN, CDR2 SYDVKM. The germline V and J ends were trimmed by 5 bases and 6 bases, with 16 bases remaining between them. DNA for the CDR3: TGTGCCAGCAGTCTGGGAGTTTGGTCAGCTGAAGCTTTCTTT. This codes for CASSLGVWSAEAFF.

The rearrangement uses TRBV7-9 and TRBJ2-2, with 12 bases identical to TRBD2. V dropped 2 bases and J dropped 5; count of bases not matched to a gene: 3. The CDR3 extends over 16 amino acids. Germline loops: CDR1 SEHNR, CDR2 FQNEAQ (reference sequence). DNA for the CDR3: TGTGCCAGCAGCTTACTAGCGGGGGGGCGTACCGGGGAGCTGTTTTTT. Protein sequence: CASSLLAGGRTGELFF.

The chain employs TRBV30 and TRBJ2-3; 8 bases match TRBD2. The CDR3 runs 11 residues. The ends lost 5 bases at V and 11 bases at J; junction bases unmatched: 6. Germline CDR1 is GTSNPN and CDR2 is SVGIG (reference sequence). CDR3 nucleotide sequence: TGTGCCTGGGGGGGACTAGACGTGCAGTATTTT. Amino acid sequence: CAWGGLDVQYF. Full variable domain (remainder filled in from reference TRBV30 and TRBJ2-3): SQTIHQWPATLVQPVGSPLSLECTVEGTSNPNLYWYRQAAGRGLQLLFYSVGIGQISSEVPQNLSASRPQDRQFILSSKKLLLSDSGFYLCAWGGLDVQYFGPGTRLTVL.

The rearrangement links TRBV4-3 to TRBJ1-2; no definite D call. The V end was cut by 2 bases, the J end by 3 bases, with 10 bases between. Germline CDR1 LGHNA, CDR2 YSLEER. The CDR3 extends over 14 amino acids. The CDR3 region is CASSQQAFHYGYTF. The CDR3 bases are TGCGCCAGCAGCCAACAGGCCTTTCACTATGGCTACACCTTC.

This clone was seen only once. The V gene is TRBV14, the J gene TRBJ2-5; 8 bases align to TRBD2. Trimming removed 6 bases from V and 5 bases from J; junction bases left unmatched: 8. This CDR3 region has 14 residues. The germline V gene encodes CDR1 SGHDN and CDR2 FVKESK. Here the CDR3 reads CASRAGVSRETQYF. Written as DNA, the CDR3 is TGTGCCAGCAGAGCGGGGGTGTCTCGGGAGACCCAGTACTTC.

This clone was recorded once. CDR3 sequence: CASSPPGQKAFF. The CDR3 nucleotides are TGCGCCAGCAGCCCACCGGGACAGAAAGCTTTCTTT. The chain has TRBV4-1 and TRBJ1-1; TRBD1 matches 7 bases. The CDR3 has 12 residues. The V and J ends lost 4 bases and 9 bases, in that order; junction bases with no gene match: 5. CDR1 MGHRA and CDR2 YSYEKL come from the germline V gene.

The CDR3 reads CASSVTSGGLLYNEQFF. CDR3 bases: TGTGCCAGCAGCGTCACTAGCGGGGGGCTACTCTACAATGAGCAGTTCTTC. This chain uses TRBV5-6 with TRBJ2-1, with TRBD2 identical over 12 bases. CDR1 and CDR2 from the germline V gene are SGHDT and YYEEEE. CDR3 length: 17 amino acids. V was clipped by 4 bases and J by 3 bases; unmatched bases: 8.

The V and J genes are TRBV5-1 and TRBJ2-3, with D possibly TRBD2 on 6 matching bases. Germline V gene sequence: CDR1 SGHRS, CDR2 YFSETQ. CDR3 length: 15 amino acids. Trimming removed 6 bases at V and 2 bases at J, with 16 bases between. The CDR3 DNA reads as TGCGCCAGCAAGTGGGTAGGAGGGGACACAGATACGCAGTATTTT. Its translation: CASKWVGGDTDTQYF.

The chain joins TRBV29-1 to TRBJ2-1; D remains ambiguous. Germline assignment: CDR1 SQVTM and CDR2 ANQGSEA. This CDR3 has 11 amino acids. V lost 4 bases, J lost 6 bases, and 7 bases lay in between. The CDR3 reads CSVGGINEQFF. The CDR3 nucleotides are TGCAGCGTTGGTGGCATCAATGAGCAGTTCTTC.

The rearrangement joins TRBV7-2 to TRBJ1-5; D remains unclear. Per the germline V gene, CDR1 is SGHTA and CDR2 is FQGNSA. The V end lost 1 base, the J end lost 7 bases, and 5 bases lay between the germline ends. CDR3 size: 12 residues. The CDR3 DNA reads TGTGCCAGCAGCTTAGTGCGGCAGCCCCAGCATTTT. Amino acid sequence: CASSLVRQPQHF.

The J gene is TRBJ2-3, the V gene TRBV10-3, with D possibly TRBD2 on 6 matching bases. V lost 10 bases to trimming and J lost 6 bases, with 17 bases between them. This CDR3 has 13 amino acids. The germline CDR1 and CDR2 sequences are ENHRY and SYGVKD. In DNA form, the CDR3 reads TGTGCCAACGGGGGAGTAGAAGGGGATACGCAGTATTTT. Residues: CANGGVEGDTQYF.

The CDR3 DNA reads as TGTGCCAGCAGCCCAGGGTTCCGCTATGGCTACACCTTC. Translated: CASSPGFRYGYTF. This chain links TRBV11-1 with TRBJ1-2; perhaps TRBD1 as D (5 bases). In germline, CDR1 is SGHAT, CDR2 FQDESV (reference sequence). V was pared by 5 bases and J by 4 bases, with 11 bases between. This CDR3 comprises 13 residues.

The chain uses TRBV5-6 and TRBJ2-5, with 13 nucleotides matching TRBD2. The CDR3 has 15 residues. The V segment lost 3 bases and the J segment 4 bases; nucleotides outside the gene matches: 3. Germline V lookup: CDR1 SGHDT, CDR2 YYEEEE. CDR3 nucleotides: TGTGCCAGCAGCTCAAGGACTAGCGGGGGAGAGACCCAGTACTTC. Its protein product is CASSSRTSGGETQYF.

The rearrangement uses TRBV4-3 and TRBJ2-3; 9 bases map to TRBD2. CDR1 and CDR2 (germline): LGHNA, YSLEER. The length of the CDR3 is 19 residues. Trimming took 4 bases from V and 4 from J; bases not matched to a gene: 18. CDR3 DNA: TGCGCCAGCAGCCGGGGGCTAGCGGGGCTTACTGGGAGCGCAGATACGCAGTATTTT. Protein product: CASSRGLAGLTGSADTQYF.

The chain joins TRBV5-8 to TRBJ2-5, with TRBD1 matching over 8 bases. Per the germline V gene, CDR1 is SGHTS and CDR2 is YDEGEE. The CDR3 consists of 15 residues. The ends lost 4 bases at V and 6 bases at J; junction bases unmatched: 11. CDR3 protein: CASSPRDRFRKTQYF. CDR3 DNA sequence: TGTGCCAGCAGCCCGCGGGACAGGTTTAGGAAGACCCAGTACTTC. The full variable domain, in which reference TRBV5-8 and TRBJ2-5 provide the parts outside the CDR3, is EAGVTQSPTHLIKTRGQQATLRCSPISGHTSVYWYQQALGLGLQFLLWYDEGEERNRGNFPPRFSGRQFPNYSSELNVNALELEDSALYLCASSPRDRFRKTQYFGPGTRLLVL.

This chain joins TRBV7-6 and TRBJ2-3, with D possibly matching TRBD2 (6 bases). V was cut by 0 bases and J by 2 bases, with 12 bases left in between. CDR3 length: 16 amino acids. Germline CDR1 reads SGHVS; CDR2 reads FNYEAQ. The CDR3 coding sequence is TGTGCCAGCAGCTTAGCTGGCGGACTAATCACAGATACGCAGTATTTT. Protein product: CASSLAGGLITDTQYF. The whole variable domain, filled in from reference TRBV7-6 and TRBJ2-3, reads GAGVSQSPRYKVTKRGQDVALRCDPISGHVSLYWYRQALGQGPEFLTYFNYEAQQDKSGLPNDRFSAERPEGSISTLTIQRTEQRDSAMYRCASSLAGGLITDTQYFGPGTRLTVL.